This T cell receptor (beta chain) was recorded in a study of technical replicates of blood from several donors. This clone appeared a single time. Method: immunoSEQ multiplex PCR; TCRdb's copy keeps in-frame clones and lacks some. The profile shows 60,000 to 90,000 clones, about 92% of them singletons. The CDR3 runs to 15 residues. V was shortened by 3 bases and J by 4 bases, with 13 bases between the two germline ends. Germline loops: CDR1 MDHEN, CDR2 SYDVKM. Sequenced input: T cells isolated from PBMCs. This clonotype was sampled from a human donor in good health. The chain recombines TRBV28 with TRBJ1-3; D gene ambiguous. The CDR3 loop reads CASSLWGEPGNTIYF. The CDR3, as DNA: TGTGCCAGCAGTTTGTGGGGAGAACCCGGAAACACCATATATTTT.